The sequence of this TCR beta chain was determined in a study of a mutant IDH1 vaccine in newly diagnosed glioma. This CDR3 region has 15 residues. Notes on this clone: The antigen remains unidentified.

Specified time point: week 35, safety follow-up. In every dose of vaccine, 300 ug of mutant IDH1 20-mer peptide was given alongside topical imiquimod. Assay: immunoSEQ multiplex PCR; the TCRdb copy retains only in-frame clones and omits some. The repertoire holds around 52,000 clones, about 82% seen once, with 12% in the top ten. J is TRBJ2-7 and V is TRBV21-1; TRBD2 is the table's D call and was not checked against the DNA. TRBV21-1 represents a pseudogene. Here the sequenced sample was PBMCs, taken from a glioma patient whose treatment included an IDH1 peptide vaccine. This clonotype was obtained from a man in his forties or fifties with glioma. The CDR3 nucleotides read TGTGCCAGCATCCAAAATTCGGGGAGCTCCTACGAGCAGTACTTC. This sequence encodes CASIQNSGSSYEQYF.